The next 18 T cell receptor beta chains were all read from a single sample in a study of OX40 agonist ivuxolimab in advanced cancers. Produced via immunoSEQ multiplex PCR; TCRdb's table is partial and in-frame only. The data contain approximately 110,000 clones, roughly 90% of them singletons. Source: CD4+ or CD8+ T cells sorted from blood, taken in a trial of the OX40 agonist ivuxolimab. All receptors come from an adult with an advanced solid tumor such as melanoma, head and neck, liver or kidney cancer.

This sequence joins TRBV4-1 and TRBJ2-2, with a tentative D call TRBD1 (6 bases). The CDR3 sequence is 17 residues long. V lost 4 bases and J lost 6, with 21 bases in between. CDR1 and CDR2 (germline): MGHRA, YSYEKL. CDR3 coding DNA: TGCGCCAGCAGCCCTCAAGAGACAGGAGCTAAGGCCGGGGAGCTGTTTTTT. It encodes CASSPQETGAKAGELFF.

The V and J genes are TRBV7-6 and TRBJ2-3, with 9 bases aligning to TRBD1. J was trimmed by 6 bases and V by 1 base; bases with no gene match: 5. Germline CDR1 and CDR2: SGHVS and FNYEAQ. This CDR3 has 15 residues. In nucleotides, the CDR3 is TGTGCCAGCAGCTTAGGGGACAGGGCGCAGGATACGCAGTATTTT. Amino acids: CASSLGDRAQDTQYF.

The chain is built from TRBV5-1 and TRBJ1-4, with 9 bases that match TRBD1. Per germline, CDR1 SGHRS and CDR2 YFSETQ. CDR3 length: 15 residues. V lost 0 bases, J lost 7 bases, and 4 bases stayed unmatched. The CDR3, as DNA: TGCGCCAGCAGCTTGGGGGGACAGGGAATTGAAAAACTGTTTTTT. Its translation: CASSLGGQGIEKLFF. The entire variable domain, with the rest obtained from reference TRBV5-1 and TRBJ1-4, is as follows: KAGVTQTPRYLIKTRGQQVTLSCSPISGHRSVSWYQQTPGQGLQFLFEYFSETQRNKGNFPGRFSGRQFSNSRSEMNVSTLELGDSALYLCASSLGGQGIEKLFFGSGTQLSVL.

This clone appeared a single time. The chain employs TRBV7-2 and TRBJ2-1; D unresolved. The CDR3 runs to 15 residues. V lost 4 bases and J 2 bases, leaving 12 bases between the germline ends. Germline CDR1 SGHTA, CDR2 FQGNSA. CDR3 nucleotide sequence: TGTGCCAGCAGCTACTTAGGCCCAGCCTACAATGAGCAGTTCTTC. Amino acid sequence: CASSYLGPAYNEQFF.

The rearrangement uses TRBV19 and TRBJ1-2; no clear D gene. CDR3 length equals 15 residues. Germline CDR1 is LNHDA and CDR2 is SQIVND (reference sequence). Trimming stripped 3 bases from V and 2 bases from J, with 13 bases between. In DNA form, the CDR3 reads TGTGCCAGTAGTATCACCCACAGATCCAACTATGGCTACACCTTC. It is translated as CASSITHRSNYGYTF.

The genes are TRBV5-1 and TRBJ2-1; no clear D gene. Germline V lookup: CDR1 SGHRS, CDR2 YFSETQ. V lost 0 bases and J 8 bases, leaving 9 bases between the germline ends. This CDR3 comprises 13 residues. The DNA of the CDR3 is TGCGCCAGCAGCTTGGGGAGTACCCATGAGCAGTTCTTC. Translating it yields CASSLGSTHEQFF.

The V call is TRBV5-4, the J call TRBJ2-1; 7 bases are a match to TRBD1. Looked up from germline, CDR1 is SGHNT and CDR2 is YYREEE (reference sequence). V lost 6 bases, J lost 9 bases, and 21 bases stayed unmatched. The length of the CDR3 is 17 residues. For the CDR3, the DNA is TGTGCCAGCACCACCGGGTTGAGTGGGACAGCCCTAAGTGAGCAGTTCTTC. Its translation: CASTTGLSGTALSEQFF. Full variable domain (missing parts from reference TRBV5-4 and TRBJ2-1): ETGVTQSPTHLIKTRGQQVTLRCSSQSGHNTVSWYQQALGQGPQFIFQYYREEENGRGNFPPRFSGLQFPNYSSELNVNALELDDSALYLCASTTGLSGTALSEQFFGPGTRLTVL.

V gene TRBV10-2 combines with J gene TRBJ1-4; D is unclear. The V gene's germline CDR1 is WSHSY and CDR2 SAAADI. This CDR3 contains 15 residues. V gave up 5 bases and J gave up 0 bases, with 10 bases separating them. The CDR3 sequence is CASSPGGATNEKLFF. CDR3 coding DNA: TGCGCCAGCAGTCCCGGCGGCGCAACTAATGAAAAACTGTTTTTT.

The rearrangement links TRBV5-4 to TRBJ1-2; possible D gene TRBD1, 5 bases. The CDR3 has 15 amino acids. Germline V CDR1 and CDR2: SGHNT, YYREEE (reference sequence). The germline V and J ends were trimmed by 0 bases and 5 bases, with 14 bases remaining between them. The CDR3 region has the DNA TGTGCCAGCAGCTTGGTCGCCCAGGGAGGGTATGGCTACACCTTC. This sequence encodes CASSLVAQGGYGYTF.

The chain links TRBV11-2 to TRBJ2-1; no clear D. The germline V gene encodes CDR1 SGHAT and CDR2 FQNNGV. V was trimmed by 2 bases and J by 7 bases, leaving 15 bases between them. This CDR3 contains 15 residues. The CDR3 sequence: CASSLNRALLNEQFF. The CDR3, as DNA: TGTGCCAGCAGCTTAAACCGGGCGCTCCTTAATGAGCAGTTCTTC.

This clone has only one observation. This chain links TRBV28 with TRBJ1-4; D gene ambiguous. V shed 3 bases and J shed 0 bases, with 5 bases lying between them. The CDR3 spans 14 residues. CDR1 and CDR2 (germline): MDHEN, SYDVKM. The chain's CDR3 is CASSFTATNEKLFF. The CDR3 DNA reads as TGTGCCAGCAGTTTCACGGCAACTAATGAAAAACTGTTTTTT.

The chain carries TRBV7-9 and TRBJ1-2; TRBD1 is a possible D gene (6 bases). The CDR3 has 14 amino acids. Germline V lookup: CDR1 SEHNR, CDR2 FQNEAQ (reference sequence). The germline V and J ends were trimmed by 2 bases and 3 bases, with 10 bases remaining between them. In DNA form, the CDR3 reads TGTGCCAGCAGCTTACCGGACAGAGACTATGGCTACACCTTC. Residues: CASSLPDRDYGYTF.

The gene calls are TRBV19 and TRBJ2-5; the D is unclear. The DNA matches TRBJ2-7 better at its end, which makes the J call doubtful. The CDR3 consists of 15 residues. The germline gives CDR1 LNHDA, CDR2 SQIVND (reference sequence). The CDR3 region has the DNA TGTGCCAGTAGTATCGTTGGCTCTGGTGTCTACGAGCAGTACTTC. Translation: CASSIVGSGVYEQYF.

A note on this clone: The junction departs from germline at one end; a sequencing error may be responsible. The chain combines TRBV30 with TRBJ2-7, with D possibly being TRBD2 (5 bases). This CDR3 is 13 amino acids long. Germline CDR1 is GTSNPN and CDR2 is SVGIG (reference sequence). The CDR3 spells CAWSPDGDYGQYF. DNA for the CDR3: TGTGCCTGGAGTCCGGACGGGGATTACGGGCAGTACTTC.

This rearrangement joins TRBV21-1 to TRBJ2-3; no check of the table's D call, TRBD2, against the DNA was made. TRBV21-1 is reported as a pseudogene. This CDR3 region has 14 residues. CDR3 region: CASSRGSRRDTQYF. For the CDR3, the DNA is TGTGCCAGCTCAAGAGGCTCTCGCCGAGATACGCAGTATTTT.

This chain links TRBV11-2 with TRBJ1-5; D gene unclear. CDR1 SGHAT and CDR2 FQNNGV come from the germline V gene. V lost 1 base and J lost 3, with 1 base in between. The CDR3 has 12 amino acids. The CDR3 spells CASSLVNQPQHF. In nucleotides, the CDR3 is TGTGCCAGCAGCTTAGTCAATCAGCCCCAGCATTTT.

This clone was seen a handful of times. The chain combines TRBV30 with TRBJ2-5; 7 positions match TRBD1. V trimming: 8 bases; J trimming: 0 bases; junction bases outside the gene matches: 3. The length of the CDR3 is 12 residues. Germline CDR1 and CDR2: GTSNPN and SVGIG (reference sequence). The CDR3 region is CAGTEDQETQYF. DNA of the CDR3: TGTGCCGGGACAGAAGACCAAGAGACCCAGTACTTC. Together with reference TRBV30 and TRBJ2-5, the CDR3 gives the full variable domain: SQTIHQWPATLVQPVGSPLSLECTVEGTSNPNLYWYRQAAGRGLQLLFYSVGIGQISSEVPQNLSASRPQDRQFILSSKKLLLSDSGFYLCAGTEDQETQYFGPGTRLLVL.

This clone has just one count. The chain couples TRBV11-2 to TRBJ1-1; D is ambiguous. Trimming stripped 3 bases from V and 4 bases from J, with 12 bases between. Looked up from germline, CDR1 is SGHAT and CDR2 is FQNNGV. CDR3 length equals 14 residues. The CDR3 bases are TGTGCCAGCAGCTTTTTTACGGCGGGCACTGAAGCTTTCTTT. Residues: CASSFFTAGTEAFF.